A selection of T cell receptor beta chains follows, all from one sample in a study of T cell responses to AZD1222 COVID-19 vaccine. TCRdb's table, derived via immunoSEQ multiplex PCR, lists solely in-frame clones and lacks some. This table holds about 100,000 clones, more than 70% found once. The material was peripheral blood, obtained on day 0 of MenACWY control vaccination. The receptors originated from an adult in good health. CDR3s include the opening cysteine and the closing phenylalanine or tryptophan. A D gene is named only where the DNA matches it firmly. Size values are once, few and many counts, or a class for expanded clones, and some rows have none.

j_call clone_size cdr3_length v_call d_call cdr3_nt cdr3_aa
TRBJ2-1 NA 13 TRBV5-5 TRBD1 TGTGCCAGCAGCGCGGACAGGGTTGGTGAGCAGTTCTTC CASSADRVGEQFF
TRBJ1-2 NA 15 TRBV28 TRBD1 TGTGCCAGCAGTTTTAACAGGGGTTGGGGCTATGGCTACACCTTC CASSFNRGWGYGYTF
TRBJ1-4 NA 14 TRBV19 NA TGTGCCAGTAGTATAGGGGACGTCAATGAAAAACTGTTTTTT CASSIGDVNEKLFF
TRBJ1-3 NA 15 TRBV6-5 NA TGTGCCAGCAGTACATACAGGGCCTCTGGAAACACCATATATTTT CASSTYRASGNTIYF
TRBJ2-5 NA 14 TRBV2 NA TGTGCCAGCACCCTCAGAGCGGACCAAGAGACCCAGTACTTC CASTLRADQETQYF
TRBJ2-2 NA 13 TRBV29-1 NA TGCAGCGTTGAAGAAGGTGGTGCCGGGGAGCTGTTTTTT CSVEEGGAGELFF
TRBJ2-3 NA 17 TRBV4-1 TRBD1 TGCGCCAGCAGCCAAGAGAACAGGGGGCTAGGCACAGATACGCAGTATTTT CASSQENRGLGTDTQYF
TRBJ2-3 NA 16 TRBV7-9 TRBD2 TGTGCCAGCAGCCCCTCCTGGGACGGGAGGGCGGATACGCAGTATTTT CASSPSWDGRADTQYF
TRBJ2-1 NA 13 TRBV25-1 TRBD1 TGTGCCAGCAGGGGGACAGGGATCTATGAGCAGTTCTTC CASRGTGIYEQFF
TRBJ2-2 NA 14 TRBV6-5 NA TGTGCCAGCAGGGGCGGAGTAAACACCGGGGAGCTGTTTTTT CASRGGVNTGELFF
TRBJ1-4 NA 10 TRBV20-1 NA TGCAGTGCTAGGTACGGAAAGCTGTTTTTT CSARYGKLFF
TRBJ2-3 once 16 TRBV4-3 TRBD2 TGCGCCAGCAGCCAAGATGGGCGGGGGGGCACAGATACGCAGTATTTT CASSQDGRGGTDTQYF
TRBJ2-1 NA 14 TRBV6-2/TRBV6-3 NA TGTGCCAGCAGCGTAGCGGACCCCTACAATGAGCAGTTCTTC CASSVADPYNEQFF
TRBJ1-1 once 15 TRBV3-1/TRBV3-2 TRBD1 TGTGCCTCCTCCAGGGGGGAAATTATGAACACTGAAGCTTTCTTT CASSRGEIMNTEAFF
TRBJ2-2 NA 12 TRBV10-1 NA TGCGCCAGCAGTGGAGGTCACGGGGAGCTGTTTTTT CASSGGHGELFF
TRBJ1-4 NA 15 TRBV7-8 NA TGTGCCAGCAGCTCACAGGACGCAACTAATGAAAAACTGTTTTTT CASSSQDATNEKLFF
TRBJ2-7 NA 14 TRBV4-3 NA TGCGCCAGCAGCCAAGATTCGGGGGCCTACGAGCAGTACTTC CASSQDSGAYEQYF
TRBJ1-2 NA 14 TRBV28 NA TGTGCCAGCGCCCTAGCCAGAGAGAGCTATGGCTACACCTTC CASALARESYGYTF
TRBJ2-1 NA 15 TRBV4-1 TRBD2 TGCGCCAGCAGCCAAGGACAGACTAGCGGGATTGAGCAGTTCTTC CASSQGQTSGIEQFF
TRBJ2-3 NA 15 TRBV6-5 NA TGTGCCAGCAGTTACCCCTGGACTAGCACAGATACGCAGTATTTT CASSYPWTSTDTQYF
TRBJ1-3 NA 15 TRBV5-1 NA TGCGCCAGCAGCTTCGGACGGTCCTCTGGAAACACCATATATTTT CASSFGRSSGNTIYF
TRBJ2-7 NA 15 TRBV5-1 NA TGCGCCAGCAGCTTGAATGGGGGCGCGATGTACGAGCAGTACTTC CASSLNGGAMYEQYF
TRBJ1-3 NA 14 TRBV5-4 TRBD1 TGTGCCAGCAGCGTGACAGGGGCTGGAAACACCATATATTTT CASSVTGAGNTIYF
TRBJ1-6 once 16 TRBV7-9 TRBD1 TGTGCCAGCAGCCTAGGGGGCGAATCCTATAATTCACCCCTCCACTTT CASSLGGESYNSPLHF
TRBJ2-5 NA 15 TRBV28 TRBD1 TGTGCCAGCAGCCCCGATGGACAGGGTGGAAAGACCCAGTACTTC CASSPDGQGGKTQYF
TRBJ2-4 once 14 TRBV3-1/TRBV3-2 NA TGTGCCAGCAGCCAAGAGTGGGGCAAAAACATTCAGTACTTC CASSQEWGKNIQYF
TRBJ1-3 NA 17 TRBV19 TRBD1 TGTGCCAGTAGTACCTCGACAGGGGGTAGCTCTGGAAACACCATATATTTT CASSTSTGGSSGNTIYF
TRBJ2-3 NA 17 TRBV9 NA TGTGCCAGCAGCGAGCTGATTTGGGACGAGGCCAAGAATACGCAGTATTTT CASSELIWDEAKNTQYF
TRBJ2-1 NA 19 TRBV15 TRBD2 TGTGCCACCAGCAGAGATTCATCAGCGGGGGTGCTTTATTACAATGAGCAGTTCTTC CATSRDSSAGVLYYNEQFF
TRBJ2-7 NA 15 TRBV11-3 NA TGTGCCAGCAGCTTGGGACCTGGTGGTTCCTACGAGCAGTACTTC CASSLGPGGSYEQYF
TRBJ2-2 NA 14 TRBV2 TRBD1 TGTGCCAGCATGCGAGGGGGCGGAACCGGGGAGCTGTTTTTT CASMRGGGTGELFF
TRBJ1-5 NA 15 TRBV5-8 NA TGTGCCAGCAGCTTGTCGCAGCAACAAGGTCAGCCCCAGCATTTT CASSLSQQQGQPQHF
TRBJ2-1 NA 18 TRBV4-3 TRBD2 TGCGCCAGCAGCCAAGAGGGTCCTAGCGGGGTCTCCTACAATGAGCAGTTCTTC CASSQEGPSGVSYNEQFF
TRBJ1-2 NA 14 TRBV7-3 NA TGTGCCAGCAGCTCCGCCCGGGGCAACTATGGCTACACCTTC CASSSARGNYGYTF
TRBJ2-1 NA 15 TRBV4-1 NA TGCGCCAGCAGCCAACTTCCGAGCTCCTACAATGAGCAGTTCTTC CASSQLPSSYNEQFF